This T cell receptor (beta chain) originates from a study of blood T cell repertoires in COVID-19. Background on the study: COVID-19 samples, acute and convalescent, were from the United States, Italy and Spain. The cDNA or gDNA used as material had been derived from T cells, B-cell-depleted T cells, or PBMCs.

In the original analysis: Amplification with reference gene primers provided the estimates of nucleated cell counts. Profiling relied on immunoSEQ multiplex PCR, and the TCRdb table lists in-frame clones only, not all of them. That table supplies the V and J calls and clone size; D and trimming were determined from the DNA. The table shows 100,000 or so clones, with about nine tenths occurring only once. The germline V and J ends were trimmed by 4 bases and 4 bases, with 13 bases remaining between them. CDR1 LGHDT and CDR2 YNNKEL come from the germline V gene (reference sequence). The CDR3 totals 14 residues.

Input material: peripheral blood. The TCR sequence derives from a man between 65 and 85 years old with acute or convalescent COVID-19. The chain couples TRBV3-1 (or the pseudogene TRBV3-2) to TRBJ1-1; D might be TRBD1 (5 bases). This CDR3 is CASSPGTASTEAFF. For the CDR3, the DNA is TGTGCCAGCAGCCCTGGGACTGCCAGCACTGAAGCTTTCTTT.